This T cell receptor (beta chain) is drawn from a study of CXCR3-negative and CXCR3-positive naive CD8 T cells. General study results and limits: Naive CXCR3-positive cells had TRB CDR3s more hydrophobic than those of CXCR3-negative naive cells.

The TRB libraries of cDNA were built by UMI-labeled 5' RACE. After re-calling the 5' RACE reads, TCRdb lists one entry per CDR3 protein, DNA absent. Here the sample table reports over 150,000 distinct CDR3 sequences. CDR1 is KGHSH and CDR2 is LQKENI in the germline V gene. This CDR3 has 13 amino acids. Points on this clonotype: Its target is not known.

The receptor was derived from a human donor in good health. Some clones in this sample may be carry-over from other donors' samples. V usage is TRBV18 and J usage is TRBJ2-7. Sequenced material: naive CXCR3+ CD8+ T cells from blood. Subset indicated: CD45RO-CCR7+CD27+CD95- naive CD8+ T cells expressing CXCR3 (TNR3+). CDR3 protein: CASSPPASTEQYF. The complete variable domain, with remaining parts taken from reference TRBV18 and TRBJ2-7, reads NAGVMQNPRHLVRRRGQEARLRCSPMKGHSHVYWYRQLPEEGLKFMVYLQKENIIDESGMPKERFSAEFPKEGPSILRIQQVVRGDSAAYFCASSPPASTEQYFGPGTRLTVT.